These 9 T cell receptor beta chains came from one sample sequenced in a study of OX40 agonist ivuxolimab in advanced cancers. Libraries came from the immunoSEQ multiplex PCR assay. TCRdb stores this immuneACCESS table with in-frame sequences only. Part of the clones is absent; in the studies checked, under half of the shortfall reflects unresolved V genes, and no reason is known for the rest. Across this sample there are approximately 10,000 clones, with approximately 72% seen only once. About 29% of the sample belongs to the ten largest clones. The specimen comprised CD4+ or CD8+ T cells sorted from blood, sampled in a trial of the OX40 agonist ivuxolimab. These receptors originate from an adult with an advanced solid tumor such as melanoma, head and neck, liver or kidney cancer.

This sequence joins TRBV11-2 and TRBJ1-2; D gene uncertain. Germline values: CDR1 SGHAT, CDR2 FQNNGV. V lost 2 bases to trimming and J lost 0 bases, with 4 bases between them. This CDR3 is built from 13 residues. This CDR3 reads CASSLSPNYGYTF. The CDR3 region has the DNA TGTGCCAGCAGCTTATCGCCTAACTATGGCTACACCTTC.

This clone appeared a single time. This chain connects TRBV7-9 to TRBJ2-1; possibly TRBD2 for D (5 bases). Germline CDR1 reads SEHNR; CDR2 reads FQNEAQ (reference sequence). The V gene lost 6 bases and the J gene lost 10 bases, with 16 bases spanning the gap. This CDR3 contains 13 residues. CDR3 coding DNA: TGTGCCAGCAGGCCTAATCTAGCTAGAGAGCAGTTCTTC. Its translation is CASRPNLAREQFF.

The chain combines TRBV4-1 with TRBJ2-1; unclear D gene. Germline-derived CDR1 and CDR2 are MGHRA and YSYEKL. Deletions cut 1 base from V and 6 bases from J, with 10 bases between. The CDR3 covers 14 residues. DNA for the CDR3: TGCGCCAGCAGCCAAGCTTGGAGTAGCAATGAGCAGTTCTTC. The encoded protein is CASSQAWSSNEQFF.

This clone was recorded a few times. J is TRBJ1-1 and V is TRBV19; D uncertain. CDR3 size: 14 residues. The germline V gene encodes CDR1 LNHDA and CDR2 SQIVND (reference sequence). Trimming cost V 5 bases and J 2 bases, with 12 bases left between them. The CDR3 DNA follows: TGTGCCAGTAGTCCATATGACACAAACACTGAAGCTTTCTTT. Translated: CASSPYDTNTEAFF.

This clone was seen only a few times. The V gene is TRBV7-9, the J gene TRBJ2-3, with D uncertain. This CDR3 has 16 amino acids. Germline V CDR1 and CDR2: SEHNR, FQNEAQ (reference sequence). Trimming cost V 4 bases and J 0 bases, with 14 bases left between them. For the CDR3, the DNA is TGTGCCAGCAGCTCTCCTCTCCTGACTAGCACAGATACGCAGTATTTT. As protein: CASSSPLLTSTDTQYF.

The V and J genes are TRBV27 and TRBJ1-5; 7 bases agree with TRBD1. CDR1 and CDR2 (germline): MNHEY, SMNVEV (reference sequence). The CDR3 has 16 amino acids. V lost 0 bases and J lost 0; bases outside the gene matches: 2. The chain's CDR3 is CASSLSRTGSNQPQHF. The CDR3, as DNA: TGTGCCAGCAGTTTATCGAGGACAGGTAGCAATCAGCCCCAGCATTTT.

The V gene is TRBV19, the J gene TRBJ1-5, with 8 bases that match TRBD1. Germline CDR1 is LNHDA and CDR2 is SQIVND (reference sequence). CDR3 length equals 15 residues. The junction had 9 bases not matched to a gene; V was cut back by 9 bases and J by 2 bases. CDR3 nucleotides: TGTGCCAGCTTACCCGGACAGGGCGGCAATCAGCCCCAGCATTTT. It translates to CASLPGQGGNQPQHF.

V gene TRBV6-1 combines with J gene TRBJ1-2, with D possibly being TRBD1 (6 bases). The germline V and J ends were trimmed by 0 bases and 1 base, with 18 bases remaining between them. In germline, CDR1 is MNHNS, CDR2 SASEGT. The CDR3 sequence is 18 residues long. The CDR3 sequence is CASSEAQQGDYINYGYTF. The CDR3 DNA reads TGTGCCAGCAGTGAAGCGCAACAGGGAGACTACATTAACTATGGCTACACCTTC.

This chain joins TRBV6-5 and TRBJ2-1, with unresolved D. V lost 8 bases and J lost 0, with 14 bases in between. The CDR3 length is 15 residues. The V gene's germline CDR1 is MNHEY and CDR2 SVGAGI. The CDR3 region is CASGADLSSYNEQFF. CDR3 in DNA: TGTGCCAGCGGTGCGGACCTTAGCTCCTACAATGAGCAGTTCTTC.